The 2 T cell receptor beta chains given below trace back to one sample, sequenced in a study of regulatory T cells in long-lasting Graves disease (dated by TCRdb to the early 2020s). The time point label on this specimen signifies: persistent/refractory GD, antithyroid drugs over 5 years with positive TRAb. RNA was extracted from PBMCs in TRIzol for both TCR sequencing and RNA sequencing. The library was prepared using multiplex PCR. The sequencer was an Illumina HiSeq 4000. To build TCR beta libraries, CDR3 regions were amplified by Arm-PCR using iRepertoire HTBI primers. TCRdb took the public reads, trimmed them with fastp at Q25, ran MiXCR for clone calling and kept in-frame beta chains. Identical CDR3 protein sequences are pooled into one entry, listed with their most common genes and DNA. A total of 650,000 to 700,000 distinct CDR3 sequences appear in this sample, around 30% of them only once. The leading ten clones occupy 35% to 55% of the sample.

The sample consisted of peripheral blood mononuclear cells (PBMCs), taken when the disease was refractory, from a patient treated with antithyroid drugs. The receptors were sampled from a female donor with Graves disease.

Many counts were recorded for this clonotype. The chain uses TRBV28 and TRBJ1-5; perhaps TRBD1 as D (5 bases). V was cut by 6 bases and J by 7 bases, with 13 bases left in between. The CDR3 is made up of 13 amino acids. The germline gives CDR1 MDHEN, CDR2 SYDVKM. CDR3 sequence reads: CASSLGGEQPQHF. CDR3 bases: TGTGCCAGCAGCTTAGGAGGGGAACAGCCCCAGCATTTT.

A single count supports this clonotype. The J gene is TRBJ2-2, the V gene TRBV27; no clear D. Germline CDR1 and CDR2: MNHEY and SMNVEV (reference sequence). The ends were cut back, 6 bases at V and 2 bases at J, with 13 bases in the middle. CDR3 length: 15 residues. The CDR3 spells CASRTPRTNTGELFF. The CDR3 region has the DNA TGTGCCAGCAGAACCCCCAGAACTAACACCGGGGAGCTGTTTTTT.